The 13 T cell receptor beta chains in this list originate from one sample, sequenced in a study of blood T cell repertoires in COVID-19. Clones were read by immunoSEQ multiplex PCR, and TCRdb kept only the in-frame ones, dropping some. The data show 100,000 or so clones, roughly 82% seen once. The sample taken for sequencing was peripheral blood. All receptors come from a man older than 75 with acute or convalescent COVID-19.

About this clone: Other DNA sequences from this sample encode an identical CDR3 as well. The rearrangement links TRBV7-2 to TRBJ2-5; the match to TRBD1 covers 8 bases. V lost 0 bases and J lost 2; bases outside the gene matches: 2. The CDR3 has 15 amino acids. CDR1 and CDR2 (germline): SGHTA, FQGNSA. CDR3 nucleotides: TGTGCCAGCAGCTTAGCCAGGACAGGGCAAGAGACCCAGTACTTC. It is translated as CASSLARTGQETQYF.

This chain connects TRBV30 to TRBJ1-1; a possible D gene is TRBD1 (5 bases). V was trimmed by 0 bases and J by 3 bases, leaving 14 bases between them. Germline assignment: CDR1 GTSNPN and CDR2 SVGIG (reference sequence). CDR3 length: 15 amino acids. The CDR3 loop reads CAWSVRKGIYTEAFF. The CDR3, as DNA: TGTGCCTGGAGTGTACGAAAGGGGATTTACACTGAAGCTTTCTTT.

The genes are TRBV4-2 and TRBJ1-1; no firm D call. The germline CDR1 and CDR2 sequences are LGHNA and YNFKEQ. This CDR3 has 13 residues. The V end lost 0 bases, the J end lost 4 bases, and 6 bases lay between the germline ends. This chain's CDR3 is CASSQDPSTEAFF. CDR3 sequence (DNA): TGTGCCAGCAGCCAAGATCCGAGCACTGAAGCTTTCTTT.

The V and J genes are TRBV30 and TRBJ2-7; 7 bases align to TRBD1. The V gene's germline CDR1 is GTSNPN and CDR2 SVGIG (reference sequence). Trimming at V came to 0 bases and at J to 1 base, leaving 3 bases not matched to a gene. CDR3 length: 14 amino acids. The CDR3 nucleotides are TGTGCCTGGAGTGTGTGGGGACAGTCCTACGAGCAGTACTTC. Its translation is CAWSVWGQSYEQYF.

This sequence joins TRBV7-2 and TRBJ2-4, with D possibly TRBD2 on 5 matching bases. CDR3 length: 15 amino acids. V was shortened by 5 bases and J by 0 bases, with 11 bases between the two germline ends. Germline-derived CDR1 and CDR2 are SGHTA and FQGNSA. CDR3 bases: TGTGCCAGCAGCCCTGGTGGAGGAGCCAAAAACATTCAGTACTTC. It encodes CASSPGGGAKNIQYF.

This chain connects TRBV12-3 or TRBV12-4 to TRBJ2-7; D is ambiguous. Deletions cut 3 bases from V and 4 bases from J, with 4 bases between. This CDR3 has 11 amino acids. CDR3 DNA sequence: TGTGCCAGCAGTTTCGGGTACGAGCAGTACTTC. Translated: CASSFGYEQYF.

V is TRBV4-3 and J is TRBJ1-1; D uncertain. This CDR3 has 13 amino acids. Germline values: CDR1 LGHNA, CDR2 YSLEER. V was cut by 5 bases and J by 3 bases, with 10 bases left in between. CDR3 protein: CASSARTDTEAFF. DNA of the CDR3: TGCGCCAGCAGCGCCCGAACGGACACTGAAGCTTTCTTT.

This clone has only one observation. The chain links TRBV6-2 or TRBV6-3 to TRBJ2-7; 12 bases align to TRBD1. Germline-derived CDR1 and CDR2 are MNHEY and SVGEGT. The CDR3 contains 15 residues. Unmatched junction bases numbered 4, after V lost 2 bases and J lost 5 bases. This chain's CDR3 is CASSYGTGGLNEQYF. Here the CDR3 DNA reads TGTGCCAGCAGTTACGGGACAGGGGGCCTGAACGAGCAGTACTTC.

This chain links TRBV4-3 with TRBJ2-7; D is perhaps TRBD2 (6 bases). The CDR3 has 15 residues. The V end was cut by 1 base, the J end by 0 bases, with 10 bases between. The germline V gene has CDR1 LGHNA and CDR2 YSLEER. CDR3 loop: CASSQVEGSSYEQYF. The CDR3 nucleotides read TGCGCCAGCAGCCAAGTGGAGGGGAGCTCCTACGAGCAGTACTTC.

This clone was observed a single time. V gene TRBV29-1 combines with J gene TRBJ1-2; 8 nucleotides line up with TRBD1. CDR1 is SQVTM and CDR2 is ANQGSEA in the germline V gene. Trimming removed 6 bases from V and 4 bases from J; junction bases left unmatched: 4. CDR3 length: 12 amino acids. CDR3 nucleotides: TGCAGCGTCGACAGGGGCGGCTATGGCTACACCTTC. This sequence encodes CSVDRGGYGYTF.

This chain connects TRBV18 to TRBJ1-4; TRBD1 aligns across 7 bases. CDR1 is KGHSH, CDR2 LQKENI, per germline. The CDR3 covers 17 residues. V dropped 3 bases and J dropped 8; count of bases not matched to a gene: 15. The CDR3 sequence: CASSPSTGRGRGEKLFF. CDR3 nucleotides: TGTGCCAGCTCACCGTCGACAGGGCGCGGTCGGGGGGAAAAACTGTTTTTT.

This rearrangement joins TRBV5-1 to TRBJ2-7, with TRBD2 matching over 7 bases. The V gene's germline CDR1 is SGHRS and CDR2 YFSETQ. Losses at the gene ends were 4 bases for V and 6 bases for J; bases not matched to a gene: 7. The CDR3 has 13 amino acids. The DNA of the CDR3 is TGCGCCAGCAGCGGCGGGAGCGTAGGCGAGCAGTACTTC. This translates into CASSGGSVGEQYF.

Here the CDR3 reads CASSQVRTRDQPQHF. In nucleotides, the CDR3 is TGCGCCAGCAGCCAAGTTAGGACGAGGGATCAGCCCCAGCATTTT. The chain combines TRBV4-3 with TRBJ1-5; D call uncertain. CDR1 and CDR2 from the germline V gene are LGHNA and YSLEER. The CDR3 consists of 15 residues. V lost 1 base to trimming and J lost 5 bases, with 12 bases between them.